The rows below give T cell receptor beta chains drawn from one sample of a study of blood T cell repertoires in COVID-19. TCRdb's table, derived via immunoSEQ multiplex PCR, lists solely in-frame clones and lacks some. The repertoire has 300,000 to 400,000 clones, around 87% of them found once; the top ten carry 0.9% to 1%. Material: PBMCs or T cells enriched from blood (not recorded which). These receptors were collected from a woman aged 25-40 years with acute COVID-19. CDR3s include the opening cysteine and the closing phenylalanine or tryptophan. A D gene is named only where the DNA matches it firmly. Not every row has a clone size; where given, it reads once, few, many or a size class.

J,V,size,D,CDR3,DNA
TRBJ2-2,TRBV4-3,-,TRBD1,CASSQTPPGQGVHGELFF,TGCGCCAGCAGCCAAACCCCCCCGGGACAGGGTGTACACGGGGAGCTGTTTTTT
TRBJ2-7,TRBV5-6,-,-,CASSRRGSLSYEQYF,TGTGCCAGCAGCCGGCGGGGCTCACTCTCCTACGAGCAGTACTTC
TRBJ2-1,TRBV7-3,few,TRBD2,CASSRSGGPYNEQFF,TGTGCCAGCAGCCGGAGCGGGGGCCCTTACAATGAGCAGTTCTTC
TRBJ1-5,TRBV19,-,-,CASSSSPDLQGRQPQHF,TGTGCCAGTAGTTCATCCCCCGACCTTCAGGGGCGGCAGCCCCAGCATTTT
TRBJ2-7,TRBV9,-,-,CASSEGVGGGPYEQYF,TGTGCCAGCAGCGAGGGGGTAGGCGGGGGTCCCTACGAGCAGTACTTC
TRBJ1-6,TRBV3-1/TRBV3-2,-,TRBD1,CASSVTGSNSPLHF,TGTGCCAGCAGCGTGACAGGGTCGAATTCACCCCTCCACTTT
TRBJ2-7,TRBV6-5,-,-,CASTQGTYEQYF,TGTGCCAGCACCCAGGGGACCTACGAGCAGTACTTC
TRBJ1-4,TRBV2,-,TRBD1,CASRQTGQGQKLFF,TGTGCCAGCAGACAAACGGGACAGGGTCAAAAACTGTTTTTT
TRBJ1-2,TRBV6-8,once,-,CASRFGLGYGYTF,TGTGCCAGCAGATTTGGACTCGGCTATGGCTACACCTTC
TRBJ1-4,TRBV25-1,-,TRBD1,CATLRTGYSEKLFF,TGTGCCACCTTGAGGACAGGGTATAGTGAAAAACTGTTTTTT
TRBJ2-7,TRBV4-3,-,TRBD1,CASSHVGQGRYEQYF,TGCGCCAGCAGCCATGTGGGACAGGGTCGGTACGAGCAGTACTTC
TRBJ2-7,TRBV24-1,-,TRBD2,CATSGGGKSYEQYF,TGTGCCACCTCGGGAGGAGGGAAATCCTACGAGCAGTACTTC
TRBJ1-1,TRBV7-9,once,-,CASSSRAMNTEAFF,TGTGCCAGCAGCTCCAGGGCCATGAACACTGAAGCTTTCTTT
TRBJ2-7,TRBV9,-,-,CASSVGWAGAYEQYF,TGTGCCAGCAGCGTAGGCTGGGCAGGGGCCTACGAGCAGTACTTC
TRBJ1-6,TRBV5-1,-,-,CARKRERRAYNSPLHF,TGCGCACGCAAGCGGGAGCGGCGCGCATATAATTCACCCCTCCACTTT
TRBJ2-7,TRBV6-5,-,TRBD2,CARLSTSVLSYEQYF,TGTGCCAGACTAAGTACTAGCGTTCTCTCCTACGAGCAGTACTTC